Listed below are T cell receptor beta chains from one sample, sequenced in a study of cytomegalovirus exposure and HLA in healthy donors. Sequencing was performed with immunoSEQ multiplex PCR; in TCRdb, only in-frame clones are kept and a portion is missing. The ten most abundant clones cover 2% of a sample with 130,000 or so clones. Material: PBMCs. The source of these receptors is a woman in her sixties in good health and CMV-seronegative. CDR3s include the opening cysteine and the closing phenylalanine or tryptophan. Each record gives: J gene, V gene, D gene, CDR3 protein, CDR3 DNA. D genes are given only for firm matches.

>TRBJ2-1|TRBV28|-
CASSLLTTLALAQFF
TGTGCCAGCAGTCTCCTAACTACCTTGGCTCTTGCGCAGTTCTTC
>TRBJ2-3|TRBV21-1|-
CASRLDTDTQYF
TGTGCCAGCAGGCTAGACACAGATACGCAGTATTTT
>TRBJ2-7|TRBV12-5|-
CASGDPDINYEQYF
TGTGCTAGTGGTGACCCGGACATCAACTACGAGCAGTACTTC
>TRBJ2-2|TRBV15|-
CATSRDDGWGRANTGELFF
TGTGCCACCAGCAGAGATGATGGGTGGGGCAGGGCAAACACCGGGGAGCTGTTTTTT
>TRBJ2-7|TRBV6-1|-
CASTSTYEQYF
TGTGCCAGCACCAGTACCTACGAGCAGTACTTC
>TRBJ1-1|TRBV5-1|TRBD1
CASSLDRGARNTEAFF
TGCGCCAGCAGCTTGGACAGGGGCGCTCGGAACACTGAAGCTTTCTTT
>TRBJ1-3|TRBV2|-
CASSGVGRSGNTIYF
TGTGCCAGCAGTGGAGTAGGGAGGTCTGGAAACACCATATATTTT
>TRBJ2-7|TRBV18|TRBD1
CASSLRGQSSSYEQYF
TGTGCCAGCTCACTTAGGGGACAGTCGAGCTCCTACGAGCAGTACTTC
>TRBJ1-5|TRBV28|-
CASTIGGGGTNQPQHF
TGTGCCAGCACCATCGGGGGTGGGGGAACCAATCAGCCCCAGCATTTT
>TRBJ2-7|TRBV7-2|TRBD2
CASSHNLAGKSYEQYF
TGTGCCAGCAGCCACAATCTAGCGGGGAAGAGCTACGAGCAGTACTTC
>TRBJ2-7|TRBV18|TRBD1
CASSPRDRALEQYF
TGTGCCAGCTCACCCCGGGACAGGGCGCTCGAGCAGTACTTC
>TRBJ2-1|TRBV27|-
CASSSSSTGWSNEQFF
TGTGCCAGCAGTTCCAGCAGTACGGGTTGGAGTAATGAGCAGTTCTTC
>TRBJ2-7|TRBV9|TRBD2
CASSPRGLGGEQYF
TGTGCCAGCAGCCCCCGGGGACTAGGCGGCGAGCAGTACTTC
>TRBJ1-1|TRBV6-5|-
CASSALRGYMATFF
TGTGCCAGCAGCGCCCTACGGGGGTACATGGCAACCTTCTTT
>TRBJ2-1|TRBV27|TRBD2
CASRMTSGSNEQFF
TGTGCCAGCAGGATGACTAGCGGGAGTAATGAGCAGTTCTTC
>TRBJ1-2|TRBV4-2|TRBD1
CASSQQQGMDYGYTF
TGTGCCAGCAGCCAACAACAGGGGATGGACTATGGCTACACCTTC
>TRBJ2-3|TRBV25-1|TRBD2
CASLLAGGIDTQYF
TGTGCCAGCCTCCTGGCGGGAGGAATAGATACGCAGTATTTT
>TRBJ2-3|TRBV11-2|-
CASSFGQGRADTQYF
TGTGCCAGCAGCTTTGGTCAGGGGCGAGCAGATACGCAGTATTTT
>TRBJ2-7|TRBV6-5|-
CASSDSYEQYF
TGTGCCAGCAGTGACAGCTACGAGCAGTACTTC
>TRBJ2-7|TRBV19|TRBD2
CASSRKRTSGSLVHEQYF
TGTGCCAGTAGTCGGAAAAGGACTAGCGGGAGTTTGGTCCACGAGCAGTACTTC
>TRBJ2-3|TRBV7-8|TRBD1
CASTGTGTDTQYF
TGTGCCAGCACCGGGACAGGCACAGATACGCAGTATTTT
>TRBJ1-5|TRBV6-6|-
CASSPTGPYSNQPQHF
TGTGCCAGCAGCCCGACAGGTCCTTATAGCAATCAGCCCCAGCATTTT
>TRBJ2-7|TRBV5-4|-
CASSPRGAVPLYEQYF
TGTGCCAGCAGCCCCCGGGGAGCGGTGCCCCTCTACGAGCAGTACTTC
>TRBJ2-1|TRBV7-3|-
CASSLTPSGGTYNEQFF
TGTGCCAGCAGCTTAACGCCCTCCGGCGGGACCTACAATGAGCAGTTCTTC
>TRBJ2-1|TRBV19|TRBD2
CASSGRTSGGLINEQFF
TGTGCCAGTAGTGGTAGAACTAGCGGGGGGTTGATAAATGAGCAGTTCTTC
>TRBJ2-7|TRBV11-1|TRBD1
CASSPRQGGYEQYF
TGTGCCAGCAGCCCCCGACAGGGGGGCTACGAGCAGTACTTC
>TRBJ2-3|TRBV9|-
CASSVAAGATDTQYF
TGTGCCAGCAGCGTAGCGGCAGGGGCCACAGATACGCAGTATTTT
>TRBJ2-5|TRBV10-3|-
CAIRESGRGSETQYF
TGTGCCATCAGGGAAAGTGGTAGGGGATCGGAGACCCAGTACTTC
>TRBJ1-1|TRBV4-2|TRBD1
CASSQDGTGVTEAFF
TGTGCCAGCAGCCAGGATGGGACAGGGGTGACTGAAGCTTTCTTT
>TRBJ1-2|TRBV27|TRBD1
CASSRTDRVTAIGYTF
TGTGCCAGCAGTCGAACCGACAGGGTCACTGCGATTGGCTACACCTTC
>TRBJ1-2|TRBV28|-
CASSPFRDTYGYTF
TGTGCCAGCAGTCCGTTCCGGGACACCTATGGCTACACCTTC
>TRBJ2-2|TRBV5-6|TRBD2
CASSLLAGGTGELFF
TGTGCCAGCAGCCTACTAGCGGGGGGAACCGGGGAGCTGTTTTTT
>TRBJ2-1|TRBV5-1|TRBD1
CASSTDRTLGEQFF
TGCGCCAGCAGCACGGACAGGACTTTGGGTGAGCAGTTCTTC
>TRBJ1-2|TRBV18|-
CASSPGSGRMDYGYTF
TGTGCCAGCTCACCAGGATCAGGCCGGATGGACTATGGCTACACCTTC
>TRBJ1-5|TRBV7-8|TRBD1
CASSPRDSYQPQHF
TGTGCCAGCAGCCCCCGGGACAGCTATCAGCCCCAGCATTTT
>TRBJ2-5|TRBV5-1|-
CASSPGGPGMWETQYF
TGCGCCAGCAGCCCCGGGGGGCCGGGAATGTGGGAGACCCAGTACTTC
>TRBJ1-6|TRBV27|TRBD1
CASSYRGLNSPLHF
TGTGCCAGCAGTTACAGGGGGCTGAATTCACCCCTCCACTTT
>TRBJ1-2|TRBV14|-
CASSQFSTGPRYTF
TGTGCCAGCAGCCAATTCTCGACAGGCCCACGCTACACCTTC
>TRBJ1-4|TRBV5-1|-
CASTQSSLRATNEKLFF
TGCGCCAGCACCCAGTCATCGTTGCGGGCAACTAATGAAAAACTGTTTTTT
>TRBJ2-3|TRBV6-6|TRBD2
CASTLGTTTDTQYF
TGTGCCAGCACCTTGGGGACTACCACAGATACGCAGTATTTT
>TRBJ1-6|TRBV29-1|TRBD1
CSVSDGQDNSPLHF
TGCAGCGTCTCTGATGGACAGGACAATTCACCCCTCCACTTT
>TRBJ2-4|TRBV27|TRBD2
CASAVERGLNIQYF
TGTGCCAGCGCCGTAGAGCGGGGGCTAAACATTCAGTACTTC
>TRBJ1-5|TRBV6-1|TRBD1
CASRENRGPQPQHF
TGTGCCAGCAGAGAAAACAGGGGCCCTCAGCCCCAGCATTTT
>TRBJ2-6|TRBV19|-
CASSTIQGRLSSGANVLTF
TGTGCCAGTAGTACAATACAGGGTAGACTAAGCTCTGGGGCCAACGTCCTGACTTTC
>TRBJ2-3|TRBV10-3|-
CAIGQITDTQYF
TGTGCCATCGGACAGATCACAGATACGCAGTATTTT
>TRBJ1-3|TRBV19|-
CASSTYRVSIGNTIYF
TGTGCCAGTAGTACTTACAGGGTCAGCATTGGAAACACCATATATTTT
>TRBJ1-1|TRBV19|-
CASSIGLRSTEAFF
TGTGCCAGTAGTATAGGGTTACGGAGCACTGAAGCTTTCTTT